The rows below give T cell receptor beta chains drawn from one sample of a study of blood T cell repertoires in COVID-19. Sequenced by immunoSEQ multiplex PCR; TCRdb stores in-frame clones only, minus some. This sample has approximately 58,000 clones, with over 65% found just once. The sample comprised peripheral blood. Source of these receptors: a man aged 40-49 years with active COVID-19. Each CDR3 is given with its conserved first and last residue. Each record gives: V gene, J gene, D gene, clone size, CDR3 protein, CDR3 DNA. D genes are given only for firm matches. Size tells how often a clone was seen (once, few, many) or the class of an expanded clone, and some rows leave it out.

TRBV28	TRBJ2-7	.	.	CASSFSDIYEQYF	TGTGCCAGCAGTTTCTCTGACATCTACGAGCAGTACTTC
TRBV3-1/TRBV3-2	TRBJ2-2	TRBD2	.	CASSSLAGRTNTGELFF	TGTGCCAGCAGCTCTCTAGCGGGTAGAACGAACACCGGGGAGCTGTTTTTT
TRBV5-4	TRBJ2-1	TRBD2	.	CASSRPELAGEPPEQFF	TGTGCCAGCAGCCGACCAGAGTTAGCGGGAGAGCCCCCAGAGCAGTTCTTC
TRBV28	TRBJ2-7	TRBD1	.	CASSPPGTEGYEQYF	TGTGCCAGCAGCCCTCCCGGGACAGAGGGTTACGAGCAGTACTTC
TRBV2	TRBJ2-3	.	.	CASMEGVETDTQYF	TGTGCCAGCATGGAGGGAGTTGAAACAGATACGCAGTATTTT
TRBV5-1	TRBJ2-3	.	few	CASSLGSSTDTQYF	TGCGCCAGCAGCTTGGGCAGTAGCACAGATACGCAGTATTTT
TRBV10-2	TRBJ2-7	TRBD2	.	CASSHGLAGHEQYF	TGCGCCAGCAGCCACGGACTAGCGGGCCACGAGCAGTACTTC
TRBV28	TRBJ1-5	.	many	CASSLEGQQPQHF	TGTGCCAGCAGTTTAGAGGGCCAGCAGCCCCAGCATTTT
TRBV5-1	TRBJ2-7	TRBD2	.	CASSPLEGGRAGYEQYF	TGCGCCAGCAGCCCGCTTGAGGGCGGGAGGGCGGGCTACGAGCAGTACTTC
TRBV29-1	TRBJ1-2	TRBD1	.	CSVRQGADGYTF	TGCAGCGTTCGACAGGGGGCGGATGGCTACACCTTC
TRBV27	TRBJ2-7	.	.	CASACPAAKCYEQYF	TGTGCCAGCGCCTGCCCAGCGGCCAAATGCTACGAGCAGTACTTC
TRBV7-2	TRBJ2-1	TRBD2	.	CASSPTREDYNEQFF	TGTGCCAGCAGCCCCACCCGGGAGGATTACAATGAGCAGTTCTTC
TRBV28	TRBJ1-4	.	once	CASSPPGATNEKLFF	TGTGCCAGCAGCCCTCCGGGTGCAACTAATGAAAAACTGTTTTTT
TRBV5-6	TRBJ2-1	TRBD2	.	CASSFFSSGPSYNEQFF	TGTGCCAGCAGCTTTTTTTCTAGCGGTCCCTCCTACAATGAGCAGTTCTTC
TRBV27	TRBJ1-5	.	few	CASSLSAGVQPQHF	TGTGCCAGCAGTCTCTCGGCGGGGGTGCAGCCCCAGCATTTT
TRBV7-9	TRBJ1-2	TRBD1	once	CASSPPGTGDGYTF	TGTGCCAGCAGCCCCCCGGGGACAGGAGATGGCTACACCTTC
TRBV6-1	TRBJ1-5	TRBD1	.	CASSEATGGRQPQHF	TGTGCCAGCAGTGAAGCGACAGGGGGCCGTCAGCCCCAGCATTTT
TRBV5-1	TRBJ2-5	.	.	CASSLSGEETQYF	TGCGCCAGCAGCTTGTCAGGGGAGGAGACCCAGTACTTC
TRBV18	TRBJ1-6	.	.	CASSPGRPPLHF	TGTGCCAGCTCACCAGGGAGGCCACCCCTCCACTTT
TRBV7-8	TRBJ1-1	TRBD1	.	CASSLGGQGRSTEAFF	TGTGCCAGCAGCTTAGGGGGACAGGGGAGGTCCACTGAAGCTTTCTTT
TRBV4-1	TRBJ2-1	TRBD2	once	CASSQAPLAGAHNEQFF	TGCGCCAGCAGCCAAGCCCCTCTAGCGGGAGCCCACAATGAGCAGTTCTTC
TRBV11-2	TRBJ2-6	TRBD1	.	CASTLRDRVYSGANVLTF	TGTGCCAGCACCTTAAGGGACAGGGTGTACTCTGGGGCCAACGTCCTGACTTTC
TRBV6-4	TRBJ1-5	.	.	CASSAEDGQPQHF	TGTGCCAGCAGTGCGGAGGACGGACAGCCCCAGCATTTT
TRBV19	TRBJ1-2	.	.	CASTPGYGYTF	TGTGCCAGTACCCCAGGGTACGGCTACACCTTC
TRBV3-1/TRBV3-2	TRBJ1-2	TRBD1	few	CASSQGTGPGYGYTF	TGTGCCAGCAGCCAAGGGACAGGCCCCGGCTATGGCTACACCTTC
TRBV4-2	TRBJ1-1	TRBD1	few	CASSHLLFDRGYGSGMNTEAFF	TGTGCCAGCAGCCATCTCCTATTTGACAGGGGGTATGGTTCTGGGATGAACACTGAAGCTTTCTTT
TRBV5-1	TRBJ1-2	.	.	CASSPSISSGRSHYGYTF	TGCGCCAGCAGCCCGTCCATTTCTTCAGGGCGAAGTCATTATGGCTACACCTTC
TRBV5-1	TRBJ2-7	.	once	CASSLGSGPSYEQYF	TGCGCCAGCAGCTTGGGATCTGGCCCCTCCTACGAGCAGTACTTC
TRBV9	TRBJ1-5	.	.	CASSVATISDQPQHF	TGTGCCAGCAGCGTAGCTACGATTTCGGATCAGCCCCAGCATTTT
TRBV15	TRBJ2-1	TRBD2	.	CATSSFLAGGDEQFF	TGTGCCACCAGCAGCTTTCTAGCGGGAGGGGATGAGCAGTTCTTC
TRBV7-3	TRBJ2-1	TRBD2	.	CASSPSGRADNEQFF	TGTGCCAGCAGCCCTAGCGGGAGGGCCGACAATGAGCAGTTCTTC
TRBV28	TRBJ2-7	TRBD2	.	CASMSGGRVLFEQYF	TGTGCCAGCATGAGTGGCGGGAGGGTACTTTTCGAGCAGTACTTC
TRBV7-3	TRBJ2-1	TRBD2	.	CASSLNSASGRNEQFF	TGTGCCAGCAGCTTAAACTCGGCTAGCGGGAGAAATGAGCAGTTCTTC
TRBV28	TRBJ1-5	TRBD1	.	CASSPQGYGNQPQHF	TGTGCCAGCAGTCCACAGGGGTATGGCAATCAGCCCCAGCATTTT
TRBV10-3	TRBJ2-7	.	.	CAISDVRGWYF	TGTGCCATCAGTGATGTAAGGGGGTGGTACTTC
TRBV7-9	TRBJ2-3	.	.	CASSYSPTDTQYF	TGTGCCAGCAGCTATAGTCCCACAGATACGCAGTATTTT
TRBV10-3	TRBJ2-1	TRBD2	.	CAINSGLADNEQFF	TGTGCCATCAATTCGGGACTAGCGGACAATGAGCAGTTCTTC
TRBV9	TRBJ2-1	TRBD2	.	CASSVGPSGSDEQFF	TGTGCCAGCAGCGTAGGACCTAGCGGGTCAGATGAGCAGTTCTTC
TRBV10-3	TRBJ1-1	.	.	CALAAGYGTEAFF	TGTGCCCTGGCCGCGGGGTACGGGACTGAAGCTTTCTTT
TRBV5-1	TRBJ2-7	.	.	CASSSGTKGEQYF	TGCGCCAGCAGCTCCGGCACAAAGGGGGAGCAGTACTTC
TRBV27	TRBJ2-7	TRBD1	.	CASSQPIRDRGRNEQYF	TGTGCCAGCAGTCAGCCAATACGGGACAGGGGAAGGAACGAGCAGTACTTC
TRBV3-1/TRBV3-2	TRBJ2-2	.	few	CASSQNYAGELFF	TGTGCCAGCAGCCAGAACTACGCCGGGGAGCTGTTTTTT
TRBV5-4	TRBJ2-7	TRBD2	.	CASSLNSGTPSGGLQYF	TGTGCCAGCAGCTTAAACTCCGGGACGCCTTCGGGGGGTTTGCAGTACTTC
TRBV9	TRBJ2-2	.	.	CASSVVAGPNTGELFF	TGTGCCAGCAGCGTAGTGGCGGGACCGAACACCGGGGAGCTGTTTTTT
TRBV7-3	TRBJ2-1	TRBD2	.	CASSWAPGGGNEQFF	TGTGCCAGCAGCTGGGCTCCGGGAGGGGGCAATGAGCAGTTCTTC
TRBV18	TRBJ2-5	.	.	CASFPNGQSQETQYF	TGTGCCAGCTTCCCGAACGGACAGTCCCAAGAGACCCAGTACTTC
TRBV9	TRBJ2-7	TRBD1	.	CASSLVKINLPRDRPIYEQYF	TGTGCCAGCAGCTTAGTTAAGATAAATCTCCCCCGGGACAGGCCAATCTACGAGCAGTACTTC
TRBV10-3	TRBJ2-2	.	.	CAISRDTGELFF	TGTGCCATCAGTCGGGACACCGGGGAGCTGTTTTTT
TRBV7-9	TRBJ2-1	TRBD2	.	CASSPRALAGGLPDEQFF	TGTGCCAGCAGCCCTCGGGCTTTAGCGGGAGGGCTACCGGATGAGCAGTTCTTC
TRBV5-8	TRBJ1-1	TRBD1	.	CASSSIPDRGWYTEAFF	TGTGCCAGCAGCTCTATACCGGACAGGGGCTGGTACACTGAAGCTTTCTTT
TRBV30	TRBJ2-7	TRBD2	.	CAWSSPRLAVYEQYF	TGTGCCTGGAGCTCCCCGCGTCTAGCGGTCTACGAGCAGTACTTC
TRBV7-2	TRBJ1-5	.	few	CASSLSTFANQPQHF	TGTGCCAGCAGCTTATCGACTTTCGCGAATCAGCCCCAGCATTTT
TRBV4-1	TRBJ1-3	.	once	CASSPRGSGSMNTIYF	TGCGCCAGCAGCCCAAGGGGGTCCGGTAGTATGAACACCATATATTTT
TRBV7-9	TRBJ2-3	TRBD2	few	CASSPGGLAGPTDTQYF	TGTGCCAGCAGCCCAGGGGGGCTAGCGGGACCCACAGATACGCAGTATTTT
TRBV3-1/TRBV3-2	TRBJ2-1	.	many	CASSSPIGGNEQFF	TGTGCCAGCAGCTCACCTATAGGGGGCAATGAGCAGTTCTTC
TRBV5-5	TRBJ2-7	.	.	CASSVSRRTYYEQYF	TGTGCCAGCAGCGTATCCCGCAGGACTTACTACGAGCAGTACTTC
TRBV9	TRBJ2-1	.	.	CASSAVWGVGNEQFF	TGTGCCAGCAGCGCGGTCTGGGGGGTCGGGAATGAGCAGTTCTTC
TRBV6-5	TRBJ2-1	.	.	CASRLYNEQFF	TGTGCCAGTCGACTTTACAATGAGCAGTTCTTC
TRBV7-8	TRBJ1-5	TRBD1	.	CASSLTGGNQPQHF	TGTGCCAGCAGCCTTACAGGGGGAAATCAGCCCCAGCATTTT
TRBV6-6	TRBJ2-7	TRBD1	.	CASSLGGQGTYEQYF	TGTGCCAGCAGCTTAGGGGGACAGGGGACTTACGAGCAGTACTTC